The rows below give T cell receptor beta chains drawn from one sample of a study of blood T cell repertoires in COVID-19. Clones were sequenced by immunoSEQ multiplex PCR, and TCRdb holds only the in-frame ones, with some missing. The sample holds over 150,000 clones; approximately 86% are singletons and the top ten take roughly 7%. The sequencing sample was made of peripheral blood. Every receptor here comes from a man aged 50-60 years with active or convalescent COVID-19. Both conserved end residues are part of each CDR3. The order of the fields is clone size, V gene, D gene, J gene, CDR3 DNA, CDR3 protein. A D gene is named only where the DNA matches it firmly. Expanded clones get a size class; other rows say once, few or many, or leave the size out.

clone size: NA; V gene: TRBV24-1; D gene: TRBD1; J gene: TRBJ2-7; CDR3 DNA: TGTGCCACCAGTGAAGGACAGGGATGGTACGAGCAGTACTTC; CDR3 protein: CATSEGQGWYEQYF
clone size: NA; V gene: TRBV2; D gene: NA; J gene: TRBJ2-7; CDR3 DNA: TGTGCCAGCAGTGTAGGGACAACATACGAGCAGTACTTC; CDR3 protein: CASSVGTTYEQYF
clone size: NA; V gene: TRBV7-2; D gene: TRBD2; J gene: TRBJ2-5; CDR3 DNA: TGTGCCAGCAGCAACGGACTAGCGGGAGGGTGGGCTCAAGAGACCCAGTACTTC; CDR3 protein: CASSNGLAGGWAQETQYF
clone size: NA; V gene: TRBV6-5; D gene: NA; J gene: TRBJ2-7; CDR3 DNA: TGTGCCAGCAGTTATGGGGCCCGGAGATACGAGCAGTACTTC; CDR3 protein: CASSYGARRYEQYF
clone size: NA; V gene: TRBV7-2; D gene: NA; J gene: TRBJ1-3; CDR3 DNA: TGTGCCAGCAGCTTAGCTTTCGGCTCTGGAAACACCATATATTTT; CDR3 protein: CASSLAFGSGNTIYF
clone size: few; V gene: TRBV6-5; D gene: TRBD1; J gene: TRBJ1-1; CDR3 DNA: TGTGCCATCGTGGACAGGAGTATGAACACTGAAGCTTTCTTT; CDR3 protein: CAIVDRSMNTEAFF
clone size: NA; V gene: TRBV4-3; D gene: TRBD1; J gene: TRBJ1-4; CDR3 DNA: TGCGCCAGCAGCCAAGAAGGCCCGGGACAGGTCTCTAATGAAAAACTGTTTTTT; CDR3 protein: CASSQEGPGQVSNEKLFF
clone size: NA; V gene: TRBV28; D gene: TRBD2; J gene: TRBJ2-2; CDR3 DNA: TGTGCCAGCAGTCCCACATCTGGGACTAGCGGGAGGTGGAGCACCGGGGAGCTGTTTTTT; CDR3 protein: CASSPTSGTSGRWSTGELFF
clone size: NA; V gene: TRBV12-3/TRBV12-4; D gene: NA; J gene: TRBJ1-1; CDR3 DNA: TGTGCCAGCAGTTTAGGACAGGCAGGGTCAGCTTTCTTT; CDR3 protein: CASSLGQAGSAFF
clone size: NA; V gene: TRBV5-1; D gene: NA; J gene: TRBJ1-6; CDR3 DNA: TGCGCCAGCAGCTTAGGTACAGGGTCCGGCTCACCCCTCCACTTT; CDR3 protein: CASSLGTGSGSPLHF
clone size: NA; V gene: TRBV5-4; D gene: NA; J gene: TRBJ2-7; CDR3 DNA: TGTGCCAGCTCCCCGGCGGGAAACTCCTACGAGCAGTACTTC; CDR3 protein: CASSPAGNSYEQYF
clone size: once; V gene: TRBV5-4; D gene: NA; J gene: TRBJ1-6; CDR3 DNA: TGTGCCAGCAGGGGCACGACGCCGGATTCACCCCTCCACTTT; CDR3 protein: CASRGTTPDSPLHF
clone size: NA; V gene: TRBV29-1; D gene: NA; J gene: TRBJ2-1; CDR3 DNA: TGCAGCGTTAGGGGAGCGGGTAGGGGCAATGAGCAGTTCTTC; CDR3 protein: CSVRGAGRGNEQFF
clone size: once; V gene: TRBV5-4; D gene: TRBD1; J gene: TRBJ1-3; CDR3 DNA: TGTGCCAGCAGCTATGCACAGGGGGCTCCTTTCTCTGGAAACACCATATATTTT; CDR3 protein: CASSYAQGAPFSGNTIYF
clone size: NA; V gene: TRBV4-3; D gene: NA; J gene: TRBJ1-4; CDR3 DNA: TGCGCCAGCAGCCAAAACCCCCCAGGGGCAGCTAATGAAAAACTGTTTTTT; CDR3 protein: CASSQNPPGAANEKLFF
clone size: NA; V gene: TRBV9; D gene: TRBD1; J gene: TRBJ1-1; CDR3 DNA: TGTGCCAGCAGCGTGAAGACAGGGCAGAACACTGAAGCTTTCTTT; CDR3 protein: CASSVKTGQNTEAFF
clone size: NA; V gene: TRBV3-1/TRBV3-2; D gene: TRBD2; J gene: TRBJ2-7; CDR3 DNA: TGTGCCAGCAGCCAAGATTTTGTCGGGGGGACCTACGAGCAGTACTTC; CDR3 protein: CASSQDFVGGTYEQYF
clone size: NA; V gene: TRBV5-4; D gene: NA; J gene: TRBJ1-6; CDR3 DNA: TGTGCCAGCAGCCTATCTGAGAATACGTATTCACCCCTCCACTTT; CDR3 protein: CASSLSENTYSPLHF
clone size: NA; V gene: TRBV7-2; D gene: TRBD2; J gene: TRBJ2-2; CDR3 DNA: TGTGCCAGCAGCTTAATTTCCAGCGGGAGGACAAACACCGGGGAGCTGTTTTTT; CDR3 protein: CASSLISSGRTNTGELFF
clone size: NA; V gene: TRBV20-1; D gene: NA; J gene: TRBJ1-1; CDR3 DNA: TGCAGTGCTAGTTGGGGGGGCAGAGGGAACACTGAAGCTTTCTTT; CDR3 protein: CSASWGGRGNTEAFF
clone size: NA; V gene: TRBV5-1; D gene: TRBD1; J gene: TRBJ2-5; CDR3 DNA: TGCGCCAGCAGCTTGGAAGGTATCAGGACAGGGGGGAAGACCCAGTACTTC; CDR3 protein: CASSLEGIRTGGKTQYF
clone size: NA; V gene: TRBV28; D gene: NA; J gene: TRBJ1-5; CDR3 DNA: TGTGCCAGCAGCTGGCTGGTTGGCAATCAGCCCCAGCATTTT; CDR3 protein: CASSWLVGNQPQHF
clone size: NA; V gene: TRBV23-1; D gene: TRBD1; J gene: TRBJ1-2; CDR3 DNA: TGCGTCAGCACCCCCGCCAGGGGGCGCAGAATTGGCTACACCTTC; CDR3 protein: CVSTPARGRRIGYTF
clone size: NA; V gene: TRBV5-1; D gene: NA; J gene: TRBJ1-1; CDR3 DNA: TGCGCCAGTTCGGGAAACATGAACACTGAAGCTTTCTTT; CDR3 protein: CASSGNMNTEAFF
clone size: NA; V gene: TRBV6-4; D gene: NA; J gene: TRBJ2-3; CDR3 DNA: TGTGCCAGCAGTGAATGGGCCGGCGATACGCAGTATTTT; CDR3 protein: CASSEWAGDTQYF
clone size: NA; V gene: TRBV4-2; D gene: TRBD1; J gene: TRBJ1-1; CDR3 DNA: TGTGCCAGCAGCCAAGATTTTAACAGGGGGCAAACTGAAGCTTTCTTT; CDR3 protein: CASSQDFNRGQTEAFF
clone size: NA; V gene: TRBV2; D gene: TRBD1; J gene: TRBJ2-5; CDR3 DNA: TGTGCCAGTGCCCGGACAGGCCAAGAGACCCAGTACTTC; CDR3 protein: CASARTGQETQYF
clone size: NA; V gene: TRBV6-5; D gene: NA; J gene: TRBJ1-2; CDR3 DNA: TGTGCCAGCAGCCCGGGGGGGGGCGGCTATGGCTACACCTTC; CDR3 protein: CASSPGGGGYGYTF
clone size: NA; V gene: TRBV11-2; D gene: TRBD1; J gene: TRBJ2-5; CDR3 DNA: TGTGCCAGCAGATTACCGGGACAGGGGTTTACGGAGACCCAGTACTTC; CDR3 protein: CASRLPGQGFTETQYF
clone size: NA; V gene: TRBV24-1; D gene: NA; J gene: TRBJ2-3; CDR3 DNA: TGTGCCACCAGTGATTTTAACAGTTGGTCAGATACGCAGTATTTT; CDR3 protein: CATSDFNSWSDTQYF
clone size: NA; V gene: TRBV6-2/TRBV6-3; D gene: NA; J gene: TRBJ2-6; CDR3 DNA: TGTGCCAGCAGTTACGTCCGTTCTGGGGCCAACGTCCTGACTTTC; CDR3 protein: CASSYVRSGANVLTF
clone size: few; V gene: TRBV14; D gene: NA; J gene: TRBJ1-2; CDR3 DNA: TGTGCCAGCAGCCCCACGAGGGGGTCGGGGTATGGCTACACCTTC; CDR3 protein: CASSPTRGSGYGYTF
clone size: NA; V gene: TRBV6-4; D gene: NA; J gene: TRBJ1-6; CDR3 DNA: TGTGCCAGCAGTGACAGGAGCTCCTATAATTCACCCCTCCACTTT; CDR3 protein: CASSDRSSYNSPLHF
clone size: NA; V gene: TRBV19; D gene: NA; J gene: TRBJ1-2; CDR3 DNA: TGTGCCACCATCCAAACCCGGGGAAACTATGGCTACACCTTC; CDR3 protein: CATIQTRGNYGYTF
clone size: NA; V gene: TRBV27; D gene: TRBD1; J gene: TRBJ1-6; CDR3 DNA: TGTGCCAGCAGTTTAGGGGGACAGTATAATTCACCCCTCCACTTT; CDR3 protein: CASSLGGQYNSPLHF
clone size: NA; V gene: TRBV7-8; D gene: TRBD2; J gene: TRBJ2-3; CDR3 DNA: TGTGCCAGCAGCTCCCAGCGGGGGGGCACAGATACGCAGTATTTT; CDR3 protein: CASSSQRGGTDTQYF
clone size: NA; V gene: TRBV6-6; D gene: NA; J gene: TRBJ2-3; CDR3 DNA: TGTGCCAGCAGTTTTAGGGAGCGGTCCACAGATACGCAGTATTTT; CDR3 protein: CASSFRERSTDTQYF
clone size: NA; V gene: TRBV18; D gene: TRBD2; J gene: TRBJ2-1; CDR3 DNA: TGTGCCAGCTCACTCCTGACTAGCGGGGGGAACAATGAGCAGTTCTTC; CDR3 protein: CASSLLTSGGNNEQFF
clone size: NA; V gene: TRBV6-2/TRBV6-3; D gene: NA; J gene: TRBJ2-1; CDR3 DNA: TGTGCCAGCAGTTACACTGCAAGCCCCTACAATGAGCAGTTCTTC; CDR3 protein: CASSYTASPYNEQFF
clone size: once; V gene: TRBV7-9; D gene: NA; J gene: TRBJ1-1; CDR3 DNA: TGTGCCAGCAGACCCAGACAGAGCAACACTGAAGCTTTCTTT; CDR3 protein: CASRPRQSNTEAFF
clone size: NA; V gene: TRBV14; D gene: NA; J gene: TRBJ1-2; CDR3 DNA: TGTGCCAGCAGCCAAGATCTCGGGAACTATGGCTACACCTTC; CDR3 protein: CASSQDLGNYGYTF
clone size: NA; V gene: TRBV7-9; D gene: TRBD2; J gene: TRBJ2-7; CDR3 DNA: TGTGCCAGCAGTAGCGGGGGGGCTGGCGAGCAGTACTTC; CDR3 protein: CASSSGGAGEQYF
clone size: NA; V gene: TRBV12-3/TRBV12-4; D gene: TRBD2; J gene: TRBJ2-7; CDR3 DNA: TGTGCCAGCAGTTTAGGCGGGAGCTACGAGCAGTACTTC; CDR3 protein: CASSLGGSYEQYF
clone size: NA; V gene: TRBV7-8; D gene: TRBD2; J gene: TRBJ2-3; CDR3 DNA: TGTGCCAGCAGCTTAGCGCCCCTCGGGACTAGCGCTAAGTATTTT; CDR3 protein: CASSLAPLGTSAKYF
clone size: NA; V gene: TRBV24-1; D gene: TRBD2; J gene: TRBJ2-5; CDR3 DNA: TGTGCCACCAGTGATGCCGGGACTAGCGGGATGGGAGGGGAGACCCAGTACTTC; CDR3 protein: CATSDAGTSGMGGETQYF
clone size: NA; V gene: TRBV9; D gene: NA; J gene: TRBJ2-1; CDR3 DNA: TGTGCCAGCAGCGTAGCCTTAGTGACTCCCCCTGATAATGAGCAGTTCTTC; CDR3 protein: CASSVALVTPPDNEQFF
clone size: NA; V gene: TRBV7-7; D gene: TRBD2; J gene: TRBJ2-7; CDR3 DNA: TGTGCTAGCAGCCCGGGACTAGCGGGGGGTGGCTACGAGCAGTACTTC; CDR3 protein: CASSPGLAGGGYEQYF
clone size: NA; V gene: TRBV12-3/TRBV12-4; D gene: NA; J gene: TRBJ2-1; CDR3 DNA: TGTGCCAGCAGTTTTGGTGGTGGCAGTGAGCAGTTCTTC; CDR3 protein: CASSFGGGSEQFF
clone size: NA; V gene: TRBV9; D gene: TRBD1; J gene: TRBJ2-1; CDR3 DNA: TGTGCCAGCAGCGTAGGACAGGGGTCCTACAATGAGCAGTTCTTC; CDR3 protein: CASSVGQGSYNEQFF
clone size: NA; V gene: TRBV21-1; D gene: NA; J gene: TRBJ2-6; CDR3 DNA: TGTGCCAGAACCCCCCCGCCGGTGACAGGGTTTGGGGCCAACGTCCTGACTTTC; CDR3 protein: CARTPPPVTGFGANVLTF
clone size: NA; V gene: TRBV11-3; D gene: NA; J gene: TRBJ1-1; CDR3 DNA: TGTGCCAGCAGTCCTTCGGCTGGGGCATATATCCCTGAAGCTTTCTTT; CDR3 protein: CASSPSAGAYIPEAFF
clone size: once; V gene: TRBV10-3; D gene: TRBD2; J gene: TRBJ2-1; CDR3 DNA: TGTGCCATCAGACGGCAGGGACTAGCGGGGGGGCCATATGAGCAGTTCTTC; CDR3 protein: CAIRRQGLAGGPYEQFF
clone size: NA; V gene: TRBV6-6; D gene: NA; J gene: TRBJ1-3; CDR3 DNA: TGTGCCAGCAGCCAGGGGTTCTCTGGAAACACCATATATTTT; CDR3 protein: CASSQGFSGNTIYF
clone size: NA; V gene: TRBV11-1; D gene: TRBD1; J gene: TRBJ2-2; CDR3 DNA: TGTGCCAGCAGCCCGGGACAGCCCACCGGGGAGCTGTTTTTT; CDR3 protein: CASSPGQPTGELFF
clone size: NA; V gene: TRBV6-2/TRBV6-3; D gene: TRBD2; J gene: TRBJ2-7; CDR3 DNA: TGTGCCAGCAGTTACAACCCCCCCTTGGACGGCGGGAGGCTCTCCTACGAGCAGTACTTC; CDR3 protein: CASSYNPPLDGGRLSYEQYF
clone size: NA; V gene: TRBV7-9; D gene: NA; J gene: TRBJ2-3; CDR3 DNA: TGTGCCAGCAGCTACTATACAGATACGCAGTATTTT; CDR3 protein: CASSYYTDTQYF
clone size: NA; V gene: TRBV12-3/TRBV12-4; D gene: NA; J gene: TRBJ1-1; CDR3 DNA: TGTGCCAGCAAGAATTACAGGGATGCTTTCTTT; CDR3 protein: CASKNYRDAFF
clone size: NA; V gene: TRBV18; D gene: TRBD1; J gene: TRBJ2-5; CDR3 DNA: TGTGCCAGCTCACTAAGGACAGGGGAGGGCCAAGAGACCCAGTACTTC; CDR3 protein: CASSLRTGEGQETQYF
clone size: NA; V gene: TRBV7-9; D gene: TRBD2; J gene: TRBJ2-4; CDR3 DNA: TGTGCCAGCAGCCGCCGGACTAGCGGGAGGGTAGCCAAAAACATTCAGTACTTC; CDR3 protein: CASSRRTSGRVAKNIQYF